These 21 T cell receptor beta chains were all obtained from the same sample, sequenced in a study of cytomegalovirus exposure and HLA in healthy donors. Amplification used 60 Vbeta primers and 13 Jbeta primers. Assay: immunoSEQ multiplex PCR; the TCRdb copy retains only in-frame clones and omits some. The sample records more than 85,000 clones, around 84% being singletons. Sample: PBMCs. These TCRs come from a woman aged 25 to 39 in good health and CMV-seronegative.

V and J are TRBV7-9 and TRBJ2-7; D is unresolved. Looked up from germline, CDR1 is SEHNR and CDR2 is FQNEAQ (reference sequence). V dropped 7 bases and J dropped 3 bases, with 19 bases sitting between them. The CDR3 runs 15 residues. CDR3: CASTPPAVEVYEQYF. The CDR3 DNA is TGTGCCAGCACACCGCCGGCGGTTGAAGTCTACGAGCAGTACTTC.

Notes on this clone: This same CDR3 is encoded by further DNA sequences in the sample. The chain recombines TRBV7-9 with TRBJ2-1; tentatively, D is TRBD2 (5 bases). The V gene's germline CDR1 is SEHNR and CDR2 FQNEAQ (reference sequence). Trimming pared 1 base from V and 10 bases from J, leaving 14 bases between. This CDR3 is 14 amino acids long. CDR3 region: CASSLVLAGAEQFF. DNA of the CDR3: TGTGCCAGCAGCTTAGTACTGGCGGGTGCCGAGCAGTTCTTC.

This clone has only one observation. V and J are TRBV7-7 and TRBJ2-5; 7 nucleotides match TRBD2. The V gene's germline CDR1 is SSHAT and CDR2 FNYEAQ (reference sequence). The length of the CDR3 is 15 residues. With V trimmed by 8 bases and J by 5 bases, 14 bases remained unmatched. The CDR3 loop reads CASSLRTSSWETQYF. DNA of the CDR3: TGTGCCAGCTCCCTTAGGACTAGTTCTTGGGAGACCCAGTACTTC.

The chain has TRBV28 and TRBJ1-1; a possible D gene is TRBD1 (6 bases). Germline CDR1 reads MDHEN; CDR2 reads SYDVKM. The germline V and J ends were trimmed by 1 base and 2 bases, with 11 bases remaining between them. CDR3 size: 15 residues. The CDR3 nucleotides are TGTGCCAGCAGTTTATCAGGGGAAGGAAACACTGAAGCTTTCTTT. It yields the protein CASSLSGEGNTEAFF. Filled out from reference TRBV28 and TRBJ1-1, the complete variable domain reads DVKVTQSSRYLVKRTGEKVFLECVQDMDHENMFWYRQDPGLGLRLIYFSYDVKMKEKGDIPEGYSVSREKKERFSLILESASTNQTSMYLCASSLSGEGNTEAFFGQGTRLTVV.

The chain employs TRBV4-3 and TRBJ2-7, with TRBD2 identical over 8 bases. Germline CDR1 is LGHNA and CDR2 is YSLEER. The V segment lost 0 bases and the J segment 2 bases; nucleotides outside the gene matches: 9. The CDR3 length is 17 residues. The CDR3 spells CASSQDVGTSFTYEQYF. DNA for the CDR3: TGCGCCAGCAGCCAAGATGTTGGGACTAGTTTTACCTACGAGCAGTACTTC.

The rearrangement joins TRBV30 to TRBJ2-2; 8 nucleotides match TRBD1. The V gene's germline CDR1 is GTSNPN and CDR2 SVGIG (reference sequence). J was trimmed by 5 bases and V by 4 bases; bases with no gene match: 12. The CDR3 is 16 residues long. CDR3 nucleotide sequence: TGTGCCTGGACCAACTACGGACAGGGCGGGACCGGGGAGCTGTTTTTT. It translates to CAWTNYGQGGTGELFF. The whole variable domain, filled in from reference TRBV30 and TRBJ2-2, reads SQTIHQWPATLVQPVGSPLSLECTVEGTSNPNLYWYRQAAGRGLQLLFYSVGIGQISSEVPQNLSASRPQDRQFILSSKKLLLSDSGFYLCAWTNYGQGGTGELFFGEGSRLTVL.

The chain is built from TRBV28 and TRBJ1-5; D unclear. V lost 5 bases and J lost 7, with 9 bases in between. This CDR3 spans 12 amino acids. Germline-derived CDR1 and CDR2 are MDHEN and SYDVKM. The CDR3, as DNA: TGTGCCAGCAGTACGATCCGGCAGCCCCAGCATTTT. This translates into CASSTIRQPQHF.

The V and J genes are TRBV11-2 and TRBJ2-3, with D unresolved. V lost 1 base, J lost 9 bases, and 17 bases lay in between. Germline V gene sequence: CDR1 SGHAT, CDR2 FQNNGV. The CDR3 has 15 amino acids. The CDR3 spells CASSLGGSPRTTQYF. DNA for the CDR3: TGTGCCAGCAGCTTAGGTGGCAGTCCCCGCACCACGCAGTATTTT.

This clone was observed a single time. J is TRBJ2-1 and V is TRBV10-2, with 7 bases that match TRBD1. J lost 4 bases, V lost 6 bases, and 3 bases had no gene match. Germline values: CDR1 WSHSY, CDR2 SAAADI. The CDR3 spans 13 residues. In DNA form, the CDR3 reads TGCGCCAGCAGGCCGGGACAGTACAATGAGCAGTTCTTC. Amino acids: CASRPGQYNEQFF.

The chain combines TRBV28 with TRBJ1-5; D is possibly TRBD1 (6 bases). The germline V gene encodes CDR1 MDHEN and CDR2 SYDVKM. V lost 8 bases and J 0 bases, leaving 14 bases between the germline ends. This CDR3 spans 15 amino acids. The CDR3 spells CASLNQGNSNQPQHF. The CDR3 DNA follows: TGTGCCAGCTTAAATCAGGGGAATAGCAATCAGCCCCAGCATTTT.

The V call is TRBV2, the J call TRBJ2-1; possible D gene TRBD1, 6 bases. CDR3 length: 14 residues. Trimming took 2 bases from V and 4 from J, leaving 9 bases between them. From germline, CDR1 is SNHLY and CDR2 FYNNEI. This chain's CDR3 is CASSEQGSYNEQFF. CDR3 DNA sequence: TGTGCCAGCAGTGAACAGGGGTCTTACAATGAGCAGTTCTTC.

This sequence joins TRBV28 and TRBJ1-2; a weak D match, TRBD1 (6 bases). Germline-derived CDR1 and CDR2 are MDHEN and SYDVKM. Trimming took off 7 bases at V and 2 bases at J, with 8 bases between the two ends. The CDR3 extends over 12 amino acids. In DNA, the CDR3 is TGTGCCAGCACAGGGGAAAACTATGGCTACACCTTC. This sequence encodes CASTGENYGYTF.

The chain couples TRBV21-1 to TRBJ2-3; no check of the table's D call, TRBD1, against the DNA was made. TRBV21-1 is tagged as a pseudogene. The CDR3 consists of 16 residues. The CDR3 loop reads CASRGPRGQHTDTQYF. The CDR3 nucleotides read TGTGCCAGCAGGGGGCCCAGGGGGCAACACACAGATACGCAGTATTTT.

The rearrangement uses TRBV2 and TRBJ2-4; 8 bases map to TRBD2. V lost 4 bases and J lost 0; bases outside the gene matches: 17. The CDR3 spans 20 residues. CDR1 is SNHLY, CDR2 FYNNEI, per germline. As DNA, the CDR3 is TGTGCCAGCAGTGTAGGCGGCCGGGCGGGGGGCCCTTTAGCCAAAAACATTCAGTACTTC. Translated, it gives CASSVGGRAGGPLAKNIQYF.

The CDR3 coding sequence is TGTGCCACCAGCAGAGATCTTGGCAGCAATCAGCCCCAGCATTTT. The encoded protein is CATSRDLGSNQPQHF. The chain is built from TRBV15 and TRBJ1-5, with D unresolved. Germline V gives CDR1 LNHNV, CDR2 YYDKDF (reference sequence). The length of the CDR3 is 15 residues. V was cut by 0 bases and J by 1 base, with 7 bases left in between.

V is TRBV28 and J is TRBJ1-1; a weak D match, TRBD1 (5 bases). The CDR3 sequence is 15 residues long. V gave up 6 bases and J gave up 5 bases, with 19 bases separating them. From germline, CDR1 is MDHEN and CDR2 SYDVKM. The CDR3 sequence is CASRTPGGGWTEAFF. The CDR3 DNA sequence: TGTGCCAGCAGAACGCCTGGTGGGGGGTGGACTGAAGCTTTCTTT.

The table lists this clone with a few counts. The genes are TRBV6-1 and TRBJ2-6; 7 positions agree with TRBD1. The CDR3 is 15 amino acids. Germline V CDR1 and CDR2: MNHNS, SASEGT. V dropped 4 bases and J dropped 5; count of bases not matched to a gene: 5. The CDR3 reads CASSGRGYWANVLTF. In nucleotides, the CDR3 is TGTGCCAGCAGTGGCAGGGGGTACTGGGCCAACGTCCTGACTTTC.

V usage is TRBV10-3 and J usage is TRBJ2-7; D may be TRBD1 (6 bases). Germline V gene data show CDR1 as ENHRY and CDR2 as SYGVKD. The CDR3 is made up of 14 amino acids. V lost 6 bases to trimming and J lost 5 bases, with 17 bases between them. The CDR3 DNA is TGTGCCATCAGGGGGACAAATGAGGGTCACGAGCAGTACTTC. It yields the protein CAIRGTNEGHEQYF.

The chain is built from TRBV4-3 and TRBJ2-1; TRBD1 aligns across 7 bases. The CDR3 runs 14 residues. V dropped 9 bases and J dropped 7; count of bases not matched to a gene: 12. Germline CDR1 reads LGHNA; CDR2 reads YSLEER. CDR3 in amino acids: CASNRGVGMNEQFF. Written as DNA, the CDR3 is TGCGCCAGTAACAGGGGCGTGGGTATGAATGAGCAGTTCTTC.

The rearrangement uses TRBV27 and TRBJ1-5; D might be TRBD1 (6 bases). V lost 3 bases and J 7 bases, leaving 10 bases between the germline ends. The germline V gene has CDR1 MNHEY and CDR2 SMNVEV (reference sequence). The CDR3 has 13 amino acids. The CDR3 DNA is TGTGCCAGCAGTTTGGTCAGGGGCCAGCCCCAGCATTTT. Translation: CASSLVRGQPQHF.

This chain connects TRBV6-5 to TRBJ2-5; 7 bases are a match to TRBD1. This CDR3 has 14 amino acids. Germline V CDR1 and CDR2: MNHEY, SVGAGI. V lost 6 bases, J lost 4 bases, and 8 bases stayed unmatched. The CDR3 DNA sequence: TGTGCCAGCAGACGGGGCAGGGGGAGAGAGACCCAGTACTTC. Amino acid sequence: CASRRGRGRETQYF.